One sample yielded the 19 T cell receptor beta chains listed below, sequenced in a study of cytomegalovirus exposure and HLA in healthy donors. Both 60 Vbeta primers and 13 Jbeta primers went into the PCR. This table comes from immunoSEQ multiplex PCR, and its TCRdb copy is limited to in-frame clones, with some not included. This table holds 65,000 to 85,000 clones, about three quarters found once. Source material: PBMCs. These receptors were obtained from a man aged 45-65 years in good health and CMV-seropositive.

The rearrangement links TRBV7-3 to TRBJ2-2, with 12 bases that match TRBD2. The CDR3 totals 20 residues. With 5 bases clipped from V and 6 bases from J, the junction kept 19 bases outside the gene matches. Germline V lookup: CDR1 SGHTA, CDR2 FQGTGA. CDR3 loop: CASSPSGLAGSDDGSGELFF. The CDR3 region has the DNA TGTGCCAGCAGCCCCTCCGGACTAGCGGGGAGTGATGATGGCTCCGGGGAGCTGTTTTTT.

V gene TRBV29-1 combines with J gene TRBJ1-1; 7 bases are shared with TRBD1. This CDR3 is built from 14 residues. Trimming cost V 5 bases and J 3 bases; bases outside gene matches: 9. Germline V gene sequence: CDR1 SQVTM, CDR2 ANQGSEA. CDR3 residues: CSVSQGIEYTEAFF. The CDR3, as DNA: TGCAGCGTTTCACAGGGGATCGAGTACACTGAAGCTTTCTTT.

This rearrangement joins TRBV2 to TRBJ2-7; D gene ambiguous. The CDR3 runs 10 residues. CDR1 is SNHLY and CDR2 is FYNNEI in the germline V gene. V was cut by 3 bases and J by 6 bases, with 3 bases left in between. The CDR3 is CASSDFEQYF. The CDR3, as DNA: TGTGCCAGCAGTGACTTCGAGCAGTACTTC.

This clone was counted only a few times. CDR3 amino acids: CASSGQGARGYTF. In DNA, the CDR3 is TGTGCCAGCAGCGGACAGGGGGCGCGTGGCTACACCTTC. The V call is TRBV7-3, the J call TRBJ1-2, with TRBD1 matching over 11 bases. The CDR3 sequence is 13 residues long. Germline loops: CDR1 SGHTA, CDR2 FQGTGA. The J segment lost 7 bases and the V segment lost 5 bases, leaving 3 bases of the junction unmatched.

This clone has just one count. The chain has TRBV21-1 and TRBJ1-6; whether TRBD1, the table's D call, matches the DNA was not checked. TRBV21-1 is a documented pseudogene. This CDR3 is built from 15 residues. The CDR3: CASSKYSIVNSPLHF. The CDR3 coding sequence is TGTGCCAGCAGCAAATACAGTATTGTTAATTCACCCCTCCACTTT.

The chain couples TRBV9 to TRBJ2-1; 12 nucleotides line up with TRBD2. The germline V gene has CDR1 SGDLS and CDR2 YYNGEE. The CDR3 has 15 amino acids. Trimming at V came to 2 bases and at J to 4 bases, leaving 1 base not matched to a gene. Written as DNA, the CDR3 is TGTGCCAGCAGCGTGGGGACTAGCGGGTACAATGAGCAGTTCTTC. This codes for CASSVGTSGYNEQFF.

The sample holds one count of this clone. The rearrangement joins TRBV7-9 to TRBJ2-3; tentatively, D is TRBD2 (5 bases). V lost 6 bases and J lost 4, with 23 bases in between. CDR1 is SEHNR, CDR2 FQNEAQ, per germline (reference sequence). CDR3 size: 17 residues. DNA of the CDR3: TGTGCCAGCAGGGGGTATAGGGAGACCCGTGGTTCAGATACGCAGTATTTT. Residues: CASRGYRETRGSDTQYF. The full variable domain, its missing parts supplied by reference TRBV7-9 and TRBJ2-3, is DTGVSQNPRHKITKRGQNVTFRCDPISEHNRLYWYRQTLGQGPEFLTYFQNEAQLEKSRLLSDRFSAERPKGSFSTLEIQRTEQGDSAMYLCASRGYRETRGSDTQYFGPGTRLTVL.

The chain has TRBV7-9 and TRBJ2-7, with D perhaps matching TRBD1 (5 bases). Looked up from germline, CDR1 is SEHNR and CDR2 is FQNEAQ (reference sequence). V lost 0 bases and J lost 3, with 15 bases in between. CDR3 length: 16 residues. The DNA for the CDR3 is TGTGCCAGCAGCTTAGCGTCTTCAGGGTTCATCTACGAGCAGTACTTC. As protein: CASSLASSGFIYEQYF.

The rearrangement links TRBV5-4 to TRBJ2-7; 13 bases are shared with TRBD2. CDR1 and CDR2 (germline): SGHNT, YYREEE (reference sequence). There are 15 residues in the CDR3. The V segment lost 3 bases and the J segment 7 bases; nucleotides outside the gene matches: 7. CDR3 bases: TGTGCCAGCAGCTACTGGACTAGCGGGAGAGGAGAGCAGTACTTC. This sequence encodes CASSYWTSGRGEQYF.

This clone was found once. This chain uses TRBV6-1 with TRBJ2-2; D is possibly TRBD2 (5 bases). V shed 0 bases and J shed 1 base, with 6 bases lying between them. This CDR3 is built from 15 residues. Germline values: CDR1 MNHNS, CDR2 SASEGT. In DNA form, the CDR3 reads TGTGCCAGCAGTGAAGCTGCGGGGAACACCGGGGAGCTGTTTTTT. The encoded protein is CASSEAAGNTGELFF.

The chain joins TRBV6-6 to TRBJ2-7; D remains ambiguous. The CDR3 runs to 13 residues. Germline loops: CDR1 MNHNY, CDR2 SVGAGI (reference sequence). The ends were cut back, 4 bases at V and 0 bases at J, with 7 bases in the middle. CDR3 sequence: CASSSHSSYEQYF. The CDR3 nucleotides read TGTGCCAGCAGTTCTCACAGCTCCTACGAGCAGTACTTC.

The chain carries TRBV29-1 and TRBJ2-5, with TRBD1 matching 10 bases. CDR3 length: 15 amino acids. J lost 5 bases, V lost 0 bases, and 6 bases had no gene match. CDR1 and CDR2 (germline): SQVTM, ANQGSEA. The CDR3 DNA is TGCAGCGTTGAAGATCGCGACAGGGGGCGGGAGACCCAGTACTTC. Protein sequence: CSVEDRDRGRETQYF.

Here the CDR3 reads CASSTDRGAGTQYF. CDR3 DNA sequence: TGTGCCAGCAGCACAGACAGGGGGGCAGGGACCCAGTACTTC. V and J are TRBV9 and TRBJ2-5; 9 bases map to TRBD1. CDR1 SGDLS and CDR2 YYNGEE come from the germline V gene. Trimming cost V 4 bases and J 7 bases; bases outside gene matches: 8. The CDR3 consists of 14 residues.

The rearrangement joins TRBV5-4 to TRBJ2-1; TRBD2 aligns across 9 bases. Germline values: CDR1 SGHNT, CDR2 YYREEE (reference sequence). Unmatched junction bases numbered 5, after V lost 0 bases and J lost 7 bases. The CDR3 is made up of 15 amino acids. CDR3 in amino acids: CASSLALSGSNEQFF. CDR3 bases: TGTGCCAGCAGCTTGGCGCTTAGCGGGAGTAATGAGCAGTTCTTC.

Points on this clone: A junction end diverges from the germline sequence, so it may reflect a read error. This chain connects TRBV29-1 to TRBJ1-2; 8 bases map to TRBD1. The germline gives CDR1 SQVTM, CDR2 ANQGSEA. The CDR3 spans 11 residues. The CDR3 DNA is TGCAGCGTCTTATCCCTGGGACAGGACAACTTC. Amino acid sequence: CSVLSLGQDNF.

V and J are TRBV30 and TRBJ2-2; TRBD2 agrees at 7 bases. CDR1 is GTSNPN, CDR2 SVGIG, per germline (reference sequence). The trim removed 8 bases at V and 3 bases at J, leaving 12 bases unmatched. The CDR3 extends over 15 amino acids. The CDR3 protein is CAREDVGKYTGELFF. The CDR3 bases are TGTGCCCGGGAGGACGTGGGGAAATACACCGGGGAGCTGTTTTTT. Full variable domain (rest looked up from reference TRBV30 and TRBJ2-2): SQTIHQWPATLVQPVGSPLSLECTVEGTSNPNLYWYRQAAGRGLQLLFYSVGIGQISSEVPQNLSASRPQDRQFILSSKKLLLSDSGFYLCAREDVGKYTGELFFGEGSRLTVL.

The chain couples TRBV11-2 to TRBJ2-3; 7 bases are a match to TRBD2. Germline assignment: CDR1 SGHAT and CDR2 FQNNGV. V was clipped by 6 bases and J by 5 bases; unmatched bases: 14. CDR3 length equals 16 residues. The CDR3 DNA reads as TGTGCCAGCAGTCCCCCGGGGGGAAGCAATAAAGATACGCAGTATTTT. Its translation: CASSPPGGSNKDTQYF.

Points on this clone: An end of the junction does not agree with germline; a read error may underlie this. This chain's CDR3 is CAISESELRGAGANGLTF. CDR3 in DNA: TGTGCCATCAGTGAGTCGGAACTCAGGGGAGCTGGGGCCAACGGCCTGACTTTC. V gene TRBV10-3 combines with J gene TRBJ2-6; D is possibly TRBD1 (6 bases). CDR1 and CDR2 (germline): ENHRY, SYGVKD. The CDR3 is made up of 18 amino acids.

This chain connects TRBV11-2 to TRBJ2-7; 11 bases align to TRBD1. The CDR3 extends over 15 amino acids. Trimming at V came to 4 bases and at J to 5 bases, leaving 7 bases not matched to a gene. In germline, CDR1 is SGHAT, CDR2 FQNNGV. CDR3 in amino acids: CASSSGTGGSNEQYF. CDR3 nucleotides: TGTGCCAGCAGCTCCGGGACAGGGGGTTCCAACGAGCAGTACTTC.